Shown below are 29 T cell receptor beta chains from a single sample sequenced in a study of blood T cell repertoires in COVID-19. Only in-frame clones appear in the TCRdb table, and some are missing; sequencing was by immunoSEQ multiplex PCR. The table lists 45,000 to 60,000 clones, about 88% of them singletons. The sample comprised peripheral blood. The receptors here all came from a man between 60 and 75 years old with acute or convalescent COVID-19.

CDR3 DNA: TGTGCCAGTAGTATTTCCAGGGGAAGGAGTCAGCCCCAGCATTTT. It is translated as CASSISRGRSQPQHF. The rearrangement uses TRBV19 and TRBJ1-5; possibly TRBD1 for D (6 bases). Germline V gene sequence: CDR1 LNHDA, CDR2 SQIVND (reference sequence). Trimming shortened V by 3 bases and J by 6 bases, and 15 bases separated the two germline ends. This CDR3 has 15 amino acids.

The rearrangement links TRBV15 to TRBJ2-1, with D possibly being TRBD2 (6 bases). The CDR3 covers 15 residues. Germline loops: CDR1 LNHNV, CDR2 YYDKDF (reference sequence). The V end was cut by 1 base, the J end by 2 bases, with 9 bases between. This CDR3 is CATSRGGVTYNEQFF. Written as DNA, the CDR3 is TGTGCCACCAGCAGAGGGGGGGTGACCTACAATGAGCAGTTCTTC.

The rearrangement joins TRBV7-8 to TRBJ2-3, with a tentative D call TRBD2 (5 bases). Germline CDR1 SGHVS, CDR2 FQNEAQ. Between the trimmed V and J ends, which lost 8 bases and 2 bases, there was a span of 14 bases. The CDR3 spans 14 residues. The CDR3 bases are TGTGCCAGCGTAACAGCGGATCACACAGATACGCAGTATTTT. Its protein is CASVTADHTDTQYF.

J is TRBJ2-2 and V is TRBV7-2; D remains ambiguous. Germline values: CDR1 SGHTA, CDR2 FQGNSA. Trimming stripped 0 bases from V and 1 base from J, with 6 bases between. This CDR3 contains 15 residues. CDR3 protein: CASSLALVNTGELFF. CDR3 in DNA: TGTGCCAGCAGCTTAGCCCTAGTGAACACCGGGGAGCTGTTTTTT.

The chain recombines TRBV27 with TRBJ1-2; D not resolved. This CDR3 region has 13 residues. V lost 8 bases to trimming and J lost 4 bases, with 14 bases between them. The V gene's germline CDR1 is MNHEY and CDR2 SMNVEV (reference sequence). The CDR3 sequence is CASSFRNFYGYTF. The CDR3 DNA sequence: TGTGCCAGCTCATTCAGGAACTTCTATGGCTACACCTTC.

The gene calls are TRBV6-2 or TRBV6-3 and TRBJ1-5, with D perhaps TRBD1 (5 bases). V lost 0 bases to trimming and J lost 0 bases, with 21 bases between them. The germline CDR1 and CDR2 sequences are MNHEY and SVGEGT. The CDR3 is made up of 20 amino acids. The CDR3 spells CASSYSLATASHNSNQPQHF. CDR3 bases: TGTGCCAGCAGTTACTCATTGGCGACAGCCTCACATAATAGCAATCAGCCCCAGCATTTT.

The rearrangement uses TRBV6-2 or TRBV6-3 and TRBJ1-5; D is possibly TRBD1 (6 bases). The CDR3 is made up of 13 amino acids. Germline lookup yields CDR1 MNHEY and CDR2 SVGEGT. The V gene lost 3 bases and the J gene lost 11 bases, with 14 bases spanning the gap. The CDR3 DNA reads as TGTGCCAGCAGTTATTATGGGGAGGGGGCCCAGCATTTT. Amino acids: CASSYYGEGAQHF.

The CDR3 protein is CASSLWLAGGHGEQFF. The CDR3 region has the DNA TGTGCCAGCAGCTTGTGGCTAGCGGGGGGGCATGGTGAGCAGTTCTTC. The rearrangement links TRBV5-4 to TRBJ2-1, with 12 bases fitting TRBD2. The V and J ends lost 1 base and 9 bases, in that order; junction bases with no gene match: 8. CDR3 length equals 16 residues. CDR1 and CDR2 (germline): SGHNT, YYREEE (reference sequence).

V is TRBV5-1 and J is TRBJ2-1; no clear D gene. From germline, CDR1 is SGHRS and CDR2 YFSETQ. Trimming shortened V by 4 bases and J by 2 bases, and 10 bases separated the two germline ends. The CDR3 contains 14 residues. CDR3 nucleotide sequence: TGCGCCAGCAGCATGACACCAACCTACAATGAGCAGTTCTTC. Translating it yields CASSMTPTYNEQFF.

The chain combines TRBV9 with TRBJ1-1, with D unclear. Germline V gives CDR1 SGDLS, CDR2 YYNGEE. The CDR3 is made up of 12 amino acids. The V end was cut by 0 bases, the J end by 8 bases, with 8 bases between. CDR3 protein: CASSVAQAEAFF. The CDR3 nucleotides read TGTGCCAGCAGCGTAGCCCAGGCCGAAGCTTTCTTT.

Written as DNA, the CDR3 is TGTGCCAGCAGTGAACAGGGATTGGACAATGAGCAGTTCTTC. It yields the protein CASSEQGLDNEQFF. The rearrangement joins TRBV6-4 to TRBJ2-1, with a possible D match to TRBD1 (6 bases). This CDR3 has 14 amino acids. V lost 3 bases and J 5 bases, leaving 11 bases between the germline ends. Germline V gene sequence: CDR1 MRHNA, CDR2 SNTAGT.

This chain links TRBV5-1 with TRBJ2-3; TRBD2 matches at 12 bases. J was trimmed by 3 bases and V by 7 bases; bases with no gene match: 3. The CDR3 is 14 residues long. Germline V gene sequence: CDR1 SGHRS, CDR2 YFSETQ. This CDR3 is CASRTSGDTDTQYF. CDR3 sequence (DNA): TGCGCCAGCCGGACTAGCGGGGATACAGATACGCAGTATTTT.

The V call is TRBV6-6, the J call TRBJ1-1; D is ambiguous. Trimming removed 0 bases at V and 12 bases at J, with 11 bases between. This CDR3 has 12 residues. CDR1 and CDR2 from the germline V gene are MNHNY and SVGAGI (reference sequence). The chain's CDR3 is CASSYSRENPFF. The CDR3 DNA is TGTGCCAGCAGTTACTCGAGGGAGAACCCTTTCTTT.

V gene TRBV4-1 combines with J gene TRBJ2-3; 10 bases map to TRBD2. CDR3 size: 17 residues. CDR1 and CDR2 from the germline V gene are MGHRA and YSYEKL. V gave up 1 base and J gave up 1 base; unmatched junction bases: 5. CDR3 in amino acids: CASSQGPSGGGTDTQYF. Written as DNA, the CDR3 is TGCGCCAGCAGCCAAGGTCCTAGCGGGGGCGGCACAGATACGCAGTATTTT.

The V gene is TRBV2, the J gene TRBJ1-5, with a weak D call TRBD1 (6 bases). The CDR3 sequence is 17 residues long. Trimming took 6 bases from V and 3 from J, leaving 21 bases between them. The germline gives CDR1 SNHLY, CDR2 FYNNEI. The CDR3 region is CASSFAIGGRNNQPQHF. In DNA, the CDR3 is TGTGCCAGCAGCTTCGCCATCGGGGGGCGAAACAATCAGCCCCAGCATTTT.

V is TRBV30 and J is TRBJ2-3; 9 positions agree with TRBD1. The germline V gene has CDR1 GTSNPN and CDR2 SVGIG (reference sequence). J lost 4 bases, V lost 0 bases, and 2 bases had no gene match. There are 14 residues in the CDR3. Written as DNA, the CDR3 is TGTGCCTGGAGTGTACAGGGGGCGGCAGATACGCAGTATTTT. Its protein product is CAWSVQGAADTQYF.

The gene calls are TRBV5-6 and TRBJ1-2, with a weak D call TRBD1 (5 bases). The CDR3 loop spans 15 amino acids. Between the trimmed V and J ends, which lost 2 bases and 7 bases, there was a span of 18 bases. In germline, CDR1 is SGHDT, CDR2 YYEEEE. The CDR3 spells CASSFGGAGIGGYTF. The CDR3 DNA is TGTGCCAGCAGCTTCGGTGGGGCGGGGATCGGTGGCTACACCTTC. The variable domain in full, with the rest retrieved from reference TRBV5-6 and TRBJ1-2, is DAGVTQSPTHLIKTRGQQVTLRCSPKSGHDTVSWYQQALGQGPQFIFQYYEEEERQRGNFPDRFSGHQFPNYSSELNVNALLLGDSALYLCASSFGGAGIGGYTFGSGTRLTVV.

The chain joins TRBV2 to TRBJ1-6; D gene unclear. The CDR3 length is 9 residues. The V gene's germline CDR1 is SNHLY and CDR2 FYNNEI. The V gene lost 8 bases and the J gene lost 13 bases, with 6 bases spanning the gap. CDR3 residues: CASSFPLHF. The CDR3 DNA reads TGTGCCAGCTCTTTCCCCCTCCACTTT.

This chain connects TRBV19 to TRBJ1-5, with TRBD1 matching over 8 bases. The CDR3 is 16 residues long. Germline CDR1 and CDR2: LNHDA and SQIVND (reference sequence). The V and J ends lost 9 bases and 0 bases, in that order; junction bases with no gene match: 10. Here the CDR3 reads CASDRGGLFSNQPQHF. CDR3 DNA sequence: TGTGCCAGCGACAGGGGCGGCTTATTTAGCAATCAGCCCCAGCATTTT.

The chain links TRBV3-1 (or the pseudogene TRBV3-2) to TRBJ2-4; D remains ambiguous. With 1 base removed from V and 6 bases from J, the gap between germline ends came to 10 bases. The CDR3 totals 14 residues. Looked up from germline, CDR1 is LGHDT and CDR2 is YNNKEL (reference sequence). CDR3 residues: CASSQVSAGNIQYF. DNA of the CDR3: TGTGCCAGCAGCCAAGTCTCTGCCGGAAACATTCAGTACTTC.

The chain recombines TRBV7-9 with TRBJ1-2; weak D call: TRBD1 (5 bases). V was trimmed by 0 bases and J by 4 bases, leaving 12 bases between them. The CDR3 extends over 15 amino acids. The germline V gene has CDR1 SEHNR and CDR2 FQNEAQ (reference sequence). The chain's CDR3 is CASSLAGVPSYGYTF. The CDR3 bases are TGTGCCAGCAGCTTAGCAGGGGTCCCCTCCTATGGCTACACCTTC.

This clone was detected a few times. The chain has TRBV5-1 and TRBJ1-1; TRBD1 is a possible D gene (5 bases). The CDR3 runs 15 residues. CDR1 and CDR2 (germline): SGHRS, YFSETQ. The ends were cut back, 0 bases at V and 5 bases at J, with 14 bases in the middle. The CDR3 loop reads CASSLVALKGTEAFF. CDR3 bases: TGCGCCAGCAGCTTGGTGGCCTTAAAGGGGACTGAAGCTTTCTTT. The complete variable domain, with remaining parts taken from reference TRBV5-1 and TRBJ1-1, reads KAGVTQTPRYLIKTRGQQVTLSCSPISGHRSVSWYQQTPGQGLQFLFEYFSETQRNKGNFPGRFSGRQFSNSRSEMNVSTLELGDSALYLCASSLVALKGTEAFFGQGTRLTVV.

This clone was seen a single time. The chain joins TRBV5-1 to TRBJ1-5; D gene ambiguous. Germline V lookup: CDR1 SGHRS, CDR2 YFSETQ. V was shortened by 0 bases and J by 5 bases, with 12 bases between the two germline ends. This CDR3 is 15 amino acids long. CDR3 in DNA: TGCGCCAGCAGCTTGGATGGGTCTAGAGATCAGCCCCAGCATTTT. Protein product: CASSLDGSRDQPQHF. The full variable domain, in which reference TRBV5-1 and TRBJ1-5 provide the parts outside the CDR3, is KAGVTQTPRYLIKTRGQQVTLSCSPISGHRSVSWYQQTPGQGLQFLFEYFSETQRNKGNFPGRFSGRQFSNSRSEMNVSTLELGDSALYLCASSLDGSRDQPQHFGDGTRLSIL.

The chain joins TRBV2 to TRBJ2-1; 10 positions agree with TRBD1. The CDR3 consists of 15 residues. Germline values: CDR1 SNHLY, CDR2 FYNNEI. V dropped 6 bases and J dropped 9; count of bases not matched to a gene: 11. CDR3 sequence reads: CASSRKTGGGGEQFF. DNA for the CDR3: TGTGCCAGCAGCCGAAAGACAGGGGGCGGCGGTGAGCAGTTCTTC. Supplemented by reference TRBV2 and TRBJ2-1, the full variable domain reads EPEVTQTPSHQVTQMGQEVILRCVPISNHLYFYWYRQILGQKVEFLVSFYNNEISEKSEIFDDQFSVERPDGSNFTLKIRSTKLEDSAMYFCASSRKTGGGGEQFFGPGTRLTVL.

The chain joins TRBV10-2 to TRBJ2-2; D remains ambiguous. V was clipped by 8 bases and J by 6 bases, with 7 bases between them. Germline V gene data show CDR1 as WSHSY and CDR2 as SAAADI. This CDR3 is 11 amino acids long. CDR3 amino acids: CASQRAGELFF. The CDR3 bases are TGCGCCAGCCAACGGGCCGGGGAGCTGTTTTTT.

This clone occurred once. The chain employs TRBV2 and TRBJ2-2; 7 bases agree with TRBD2. Per the germline V gene, CDR1 is SNHLY and CDR2 is FYNNEI. The CDR3 covers 14 residues. The junction had 7 bases not matched to a gene; V was cut back by 4 bases and J by 8 bases. The CDR3 sequence is CASSASGVTGELFF. The DNA of the CDR3 is TGTGCCAGCAGTGCCAGCGGGGTTACGGGGGAGCTGTTTTTT.

The V call is TRBV5-4, the J call TRBJ2-2, with 7 bases aligning to TRBD2. This CDR3 spans 14 amino acids. Germline-derived CDR1 and CDR2 are SGHNT and YYREEE (reference sequence). The V gene end was trimmed by 7 bases and the J gene end by 4 bases; junction bases not matched to a gene: 7. The CDR3 nucleotides are TGTGCCAGCCGACTAGCAGGGCTCACCGGGGAGCTGTTTTTT. Its protein product is CASRLAGLTGELFF.

This clone was recorded once. The sample holds other DNA sequences that translate to the same CDR3. The chain carries TRBV5-1 and TRBJ1-1, with D possibly TRBD1 on 5 matching bases. Trimming pared 4 bases from V and 4 bases from J, leaving 8 bases between. The CDR3 spans 12 residues. Germline V gives CDR1 SGHRS, CDR2 YFSETQ. The CDR3 reads CASSLDSTEAFF. CDR3 sequence (DNA): TGCGCCAGCAGCCTCGACAGCACTGAAGCTTTCTTT.

This clone was observed a handful of times. As DNA, the CDR3 is TGTGCCAGCAGTTACCGGGAGGACACTGAAGCTTTCTTT. Translating it yields CASSYREDTEAFF. The chain uses TRBV6-6 and TRBJ1-1, with unresolved D. From germline, CDR1 is MNHNY and CDR2 SVGAGI (reference sequence). The CDR3 contains 13 residues. Trimming shortened V by 2 bases and J by 3 bases, and 7 bases separated the two germline ends.